The T cell receptor (beta chain) under discussion was sequenced for a study of blood T cells in healthy people across ages. Then a second PCR, running roughly 7 to 11 cycles, was carried out with a sample-barcoded 5' primer and a J-beta primer mix. TCRdb itself ran the 5' RACE reads through MiXCR, one entry per CDR3 protein. The sample lists more than 650,000 distinct CDR3 sequences; roughly 24% were seen once. The CDR3 totals 14 residues. Trimming stripped 6 bases from V and 4 bases from J, with 13 bases between. Germline CDR1 MDHEN, CDR2 SYDVKM. These data were also reused for a study on T cells of mothers and their children.

The rearrangement links TRBV28 to TRBJ2-1, with a possible D match to TRBD2 (6 bases). The receptor comes from a boy younger than 18 in good health. The sample taken for sequencing was blood. CDR3 loop: CASSPRGTYNEQFF. The DNA of the CDR3 is TGTGCCAGCAGCCCTCGGGGGACGTACAATGAGCAGTTCTTC.